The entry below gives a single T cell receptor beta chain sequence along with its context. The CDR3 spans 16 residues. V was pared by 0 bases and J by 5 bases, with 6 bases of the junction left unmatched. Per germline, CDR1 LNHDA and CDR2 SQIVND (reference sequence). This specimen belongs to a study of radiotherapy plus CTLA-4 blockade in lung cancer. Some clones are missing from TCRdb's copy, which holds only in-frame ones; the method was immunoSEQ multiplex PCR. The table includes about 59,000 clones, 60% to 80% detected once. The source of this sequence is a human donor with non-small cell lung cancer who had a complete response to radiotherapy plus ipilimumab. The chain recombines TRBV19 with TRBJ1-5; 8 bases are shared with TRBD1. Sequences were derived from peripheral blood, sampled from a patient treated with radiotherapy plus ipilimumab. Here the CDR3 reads CASSIDVAGGYQPQHF. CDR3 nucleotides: TGTGCCAGTAGTATAGATGTGGCAGGGGGCTATCAGCCCCAGCATTTT.